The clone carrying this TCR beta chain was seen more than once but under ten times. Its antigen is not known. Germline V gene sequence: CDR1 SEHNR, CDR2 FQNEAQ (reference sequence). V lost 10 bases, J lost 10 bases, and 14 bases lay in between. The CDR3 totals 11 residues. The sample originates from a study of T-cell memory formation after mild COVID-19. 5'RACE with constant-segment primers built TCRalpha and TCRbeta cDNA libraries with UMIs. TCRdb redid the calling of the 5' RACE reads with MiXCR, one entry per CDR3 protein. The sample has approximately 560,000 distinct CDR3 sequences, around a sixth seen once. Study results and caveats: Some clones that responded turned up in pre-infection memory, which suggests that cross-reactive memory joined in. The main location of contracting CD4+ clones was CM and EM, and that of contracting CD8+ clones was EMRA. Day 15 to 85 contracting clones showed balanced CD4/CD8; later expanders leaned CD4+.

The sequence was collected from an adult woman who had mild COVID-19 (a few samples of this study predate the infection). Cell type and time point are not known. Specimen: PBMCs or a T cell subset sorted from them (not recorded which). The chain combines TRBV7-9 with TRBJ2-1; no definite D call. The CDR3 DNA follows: TGTGCCACCGAACTTAGAGCAGAGCAGTTCTTC. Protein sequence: CATELRAEQFF.